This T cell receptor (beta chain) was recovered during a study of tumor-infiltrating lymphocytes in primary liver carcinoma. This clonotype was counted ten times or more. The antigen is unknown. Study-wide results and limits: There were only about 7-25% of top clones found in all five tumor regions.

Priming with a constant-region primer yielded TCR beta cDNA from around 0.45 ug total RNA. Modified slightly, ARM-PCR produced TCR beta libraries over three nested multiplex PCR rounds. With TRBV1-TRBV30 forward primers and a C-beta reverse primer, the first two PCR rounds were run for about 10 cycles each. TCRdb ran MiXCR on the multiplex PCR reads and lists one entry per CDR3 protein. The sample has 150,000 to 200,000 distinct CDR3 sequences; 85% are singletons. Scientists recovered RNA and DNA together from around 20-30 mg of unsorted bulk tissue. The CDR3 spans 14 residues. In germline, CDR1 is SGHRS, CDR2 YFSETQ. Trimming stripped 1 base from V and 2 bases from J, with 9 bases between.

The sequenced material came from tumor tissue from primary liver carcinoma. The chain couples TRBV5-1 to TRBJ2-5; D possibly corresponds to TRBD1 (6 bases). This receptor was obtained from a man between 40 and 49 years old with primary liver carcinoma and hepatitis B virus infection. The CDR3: CASSLWDTQETQYF. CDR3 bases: TGCGCCAGCAGCTTGTGGGACACACAAGAGACCCAGTACTTC.